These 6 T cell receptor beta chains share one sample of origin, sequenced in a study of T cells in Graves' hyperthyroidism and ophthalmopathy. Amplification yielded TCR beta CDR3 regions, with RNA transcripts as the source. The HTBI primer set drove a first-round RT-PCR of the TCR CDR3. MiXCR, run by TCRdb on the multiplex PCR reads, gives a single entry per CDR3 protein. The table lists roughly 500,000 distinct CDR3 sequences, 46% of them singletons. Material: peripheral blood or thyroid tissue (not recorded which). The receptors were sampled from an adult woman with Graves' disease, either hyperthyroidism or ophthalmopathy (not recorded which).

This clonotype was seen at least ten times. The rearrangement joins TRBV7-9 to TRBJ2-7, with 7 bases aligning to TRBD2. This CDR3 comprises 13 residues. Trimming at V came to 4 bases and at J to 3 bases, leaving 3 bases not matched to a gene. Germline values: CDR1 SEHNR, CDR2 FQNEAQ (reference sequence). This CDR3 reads CASSYGRDYEQYF. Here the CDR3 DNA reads TGTGCCAGCAGCTATGGGAGGGACTACGAGCAGTACTTC.

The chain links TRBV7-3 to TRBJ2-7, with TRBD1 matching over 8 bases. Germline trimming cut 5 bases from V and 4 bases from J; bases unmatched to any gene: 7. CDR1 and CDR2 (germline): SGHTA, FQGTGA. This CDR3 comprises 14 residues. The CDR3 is CASSTQGVGYEQYF. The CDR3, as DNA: TGTGCCAGCAGCACACAGGGGGTGGGGTACGAGCAGTACTTC.

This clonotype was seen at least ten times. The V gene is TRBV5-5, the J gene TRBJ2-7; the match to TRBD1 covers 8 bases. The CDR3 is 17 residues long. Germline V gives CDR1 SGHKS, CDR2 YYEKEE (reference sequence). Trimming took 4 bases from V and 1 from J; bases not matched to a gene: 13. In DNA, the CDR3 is TGTGCCAGCAGCCGAGCCACCGGGACAGGTCTTTCCTACGAGCAGTACTTC. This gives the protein CASSRATGTGLSYEQYF.

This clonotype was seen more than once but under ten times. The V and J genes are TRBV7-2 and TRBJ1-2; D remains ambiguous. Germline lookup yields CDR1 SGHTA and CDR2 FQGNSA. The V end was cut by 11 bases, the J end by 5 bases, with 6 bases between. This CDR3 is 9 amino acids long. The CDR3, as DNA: TGTGCCCGGAGTTATGGCTACACCTTC. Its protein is CARSYGYTF.

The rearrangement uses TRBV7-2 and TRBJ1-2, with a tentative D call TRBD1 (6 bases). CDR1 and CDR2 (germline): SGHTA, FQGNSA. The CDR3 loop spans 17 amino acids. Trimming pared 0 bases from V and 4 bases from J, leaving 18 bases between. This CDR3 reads CASSLAHRTDGRYGYTF. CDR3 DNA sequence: TGTGCCAGCAGCTTAGCCCACCGGACAGATGGGCGCTATGGCTACACCTTC.

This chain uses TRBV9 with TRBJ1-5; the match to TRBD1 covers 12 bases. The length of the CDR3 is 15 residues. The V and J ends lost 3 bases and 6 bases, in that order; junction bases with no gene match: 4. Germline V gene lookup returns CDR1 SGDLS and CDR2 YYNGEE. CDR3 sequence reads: CASSEGQGAFQPQHF. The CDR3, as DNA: TGTGCCAGCAGCGAGGGACAGGGGGCGTTTCAGCCCCAGCATTTT. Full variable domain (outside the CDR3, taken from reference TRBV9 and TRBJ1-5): DSGVTQTPKHLITATGQRVTLRCSPRSGDLSVYWYQQSLDQGLQFLIQYYNGEERAKGNILERFSAQQFPDLHSELNLSSLELGDSALYFCASSEGQGAFQPQHFGDGTRLSIL.